The 28 T cell receptor beta chains listed next were all sequenced from one sample in a study of OX40 agonist ivuxolimab in advanced cancers. The table came from immunoSEQ multiplex PCR; TCRdb's copy has only in-frame clones and leaves some out. The sample consists of 35,000 to 45,000 clones, 70% to 90% of them appearing once. Material: CD4+ or CD8+ T cells sorted from blood, obtained in a trial of the OX40 agonist ivuxolimab. The receptor source for this set is an adult with an advanced solid tumor such as melanoma, head and neck, liver or kidney cancer.

V is TRBV7-9 and J is TRBJ2-1; D is undetermined. V shed 4 bases and J shed 4 bases, with 8 bases lying between them. Germline loops: CDR1 SEHNR, CDR2 FQNEAQ (reference sequence). The CDR3 loop spans 13 amino acids. The CDR3 reads CASSSNAYNEQFF. For the CDR3, the DNA is TGTGCCAGCAGCTCAAATGCTTACAATGAGCAGTTCTTC.

The chain recombines TRBV18 with TRBJ2-7; TRBD1 matches 7 bases. With V trimmed by 5 bases and J by 2 bases, 6 bases remained unmatched. Germline values: CDR1 KGHSH, CDR2 LQKENI. The CDR3 loop spans 14 amino acids. CDR3 loop: CASSSTGQAYEQYF. The CDR3 coding sequence is TGTGCCAGCTCATCGACAGGGCAGGCCTACGAGCAGTACTTC.

The chain recombines TRBV7-9 with TRBJ1-2, with unresolved D. V lost 1 base and J 8 bases, leaving 17 bases between the germline ends. CDR3 length equals 15 residues. Per the germline V gene, CDR1 is SEHNR and CDR2 is FQNEAQ (reference sequence). The CDR3 loop reads CASSLDPYFSTGYTF. The CDR3 bases are TGTGCCAGCAGCTTAGACCCGTATTTTAGTACGGGCTACACCTTC.

The chain carries TRBV11-3 and TRBJ2-7; D is perhaps TRBD2 (5 bases). CDR1 and CDR2 (germline): SGHNT, YENEEA. The CDR3 extends over 15 amino acids. The V end was cut by 5 bases, the J end by 5 bases, with 19 bases between. The CDR3 loop is CASSIVALSGHEQYF. CDR3 DNA: TGTGCCAGCAGCATTGTAGCGTTATCAGGACACGAGCAGTACTTC.

This clone appeared once. The gene calls are TRBV5-4 and TRBJ1-1; D is unclear. Germline CDR1 and CDR2: SGHNT and YYREEE (reference sequence). V shed 4 bases and J shed 1 base, with 2 bases lying between them. The CDR3 consists of 11 residues. The CDR3 sequence is CASSPNTEAFF. The DNA for the CDR3 is TGTGCCAGCAGCCCGAACACTGAAGCTTTCTTT.

The CDR3 reads CASSLGSRGPLGLDEQYF. The CDR3 DNA sequence: TGTGCCAGCAGCTTAGGTTCCAGGGGGCCTTTAGGGTTGGACGAGCAGTACTTC. The chain joins TRBV7-8 to TRBJ2-7; 8 bases map to TRBD1. In germline, CDR1 is SGHVS, CDR2 FQNEAQ. This CDR3 contains 18 residues. V shed 1 base and J 5 bases; nucleotides not matched to a gene: 16.

CDR3: CASSQGGLASGSYNEQFF. The DNA of the CDR3 is TGTGCCAGCAGCCAAGGGGGGTTGGCTAGCGGGTCCTACAATGAGCAGTTCTTC. The chain uses TRBV4-2 and TRBJ2-1; TRBD2 matches 8 bases. Germline CDR1 is LGHNA and CDR2 is YNFKEQ. The CDR3 is 18 residues long. The V segment lost 1 base and the J segment 1 base; nucleotides outside the gene matches: 9.

This clone was observed a single time. V and J are TRBV29-1 and TRBJ1-1; 8 bases fit TRBD1. The V gene end was trimmed by 3 bases and the J gene end by 1 base; junction bases not matched to a gene: 10. Germline CDR1 and CDR2: SQVTM and ANQGSEA. The CDR3 runs 16 residues. CDR3 loop: CSVEARDRNSNTEAFF. CDR3 nucleotide sequence: TGCAGCGTTGAGGCCCGGGACAGGAATTCGAACACTGAAGCTTTCTTT.

The rearrangement joins TRBV7-6 to TRBJ1-5, with D possibly matching TRBD1 (6 bases). The ends were cut back, 1 base at V and 6 bases at J, with 16 bases in the middle. CDR1 is SGHVS, CDR2 FNYEAQ, per germline. The CDR3 extends over 16 amino acids. Here the CDR3 DNA reads TGTGCCAGCAGCTTAGGAGCTGGGGGGCCGGGTCAGCCCCAGCATTTT. The encoded protein is CASSLGAGGPGQPQHF. Combining the CDR3 with reference TRBV7-6 and TRBJ1-5 gives the whole variable domain GAGVSQSPRYKVTKRGQDVALRCDPISGHVSLYWYRQALGQGPEFLTYFNYEAQQDKSGLPNDRFSAERPEGSISTLTIQRTEQRDSAMYRCASSLGAGGPGQPQHFGDGTRLSIL.

This chain links TRBV7-8 with TRBJ2-3, with D unresolved. Trimming left V 1 base short and J 0 bases short, with 8 bases between. This CDR3 contains 15 residues. Germline assignment: CDR1 SGHVS and CDR2 FQNEAQ. The CDR3 spells CASSLGVTSTDTQYF. CDR3 in DNA: TGTGCCAGCAGCTTAGGGGTGACTAGCACAGATACGCAGTATTTT. The whole variable domain, filled in from reference TRBV7-8 and TRBJ2-3, reads GAGVSQSPRYKVAKRGQDVALRCDPISGHVSLFWYQQALGQGPEFLTYFQNEAQLDKSGLPSDRFFAERPEGSVSTLKIQRTQQEDSAVYLCASSLGVTSTDTQYFGPGTRLTVL.

The chain employs TRBV29-1 and TRBJ2-1; 12 bases match TRBD1. Germline V CDR1 and CDR2: SQVTM, ANQGSEA. With V trimmed by 7 bases and J by 3 bases, 7 bases remained unmatched. The CDR3 is 15 amino acids. DNA for the CDR3: TGCAGCGCCTCGGGACAGGGGGCTGACTACAATGAGCAGTTCTTC. This encodes CSASGQGADYNEQFF.

The CDR3 sequence: CASSQREVTYEQYF. The DNA for the CDR3 is TGTGCCAGCAGCCAAAGGGAGGTTACCTACGAGCAGTACTTC. The chain couples TRBV7-9 to TRBJ2-7; D perhaps matches TRBD2 (6 bases). Looked up from germline, CDR1 is SEHNR and CDR2 is FQNEAQ (reference sequence). The CDR3 totals 14 residues. Trimming cost V 5 bases and J 2 bases, with 13 bases left between them.

This sequence joins TRBV10-3 and TRBJ1-2, with unresolved D. V gave up 3 bases and J gave up 4 bases, with 6 bases separating them. Germline values: CDR1 ENHRY, CDR2 SYGVKD. There are 12 residues in the CDR3. CDR3 bases: TGTGCCATCAGTGAAGCTAGCTATGGCTACACCTTC. Translation: CAISEASYGYTF.

The chain has TRBV6-6 and TRBJ2-7, with 7 bases that match TRBD1. After removal of 6 bases from V and 5 bases from J, the junction contained 10 bases not matched to a gene. The CDR3 is 14 amino acids. Per germline, CDR1 MNHNY and CDR2 SVGAGI (reference sequence). CDR3 nucleotides: TGTGCCAGCAGCCCACCGACAGGGTACCACGAGCAGTACTTC. Its protein product is CASSPPTGYHEQYF.

The rearrangement joins TRBV7-9 to TRBJ2-7; D gene ambiguous. CDR1 SEHNR and CDR2 FQNEAQ come from the germline V gene (reference sequence). The CDR3 loop spans 12 amino acids. Trimming left V 2 bases short and J 4 bases short, with 6 bases between. CDR3 nucleotides: TGTGCCAGCAGCTTATCAATTTACGAGCAGTACTTC. Protein: CASSLSIYEQYF.

This chain connects TRBV5-4 to TRBJ2-5; D possibly corresponds to TRBD1 (6 bases). Germline CDR1 SGHNT, CDR2 YYREEE (reference sequence). Deletions cut 0 bases from V and 2 bases from J, with 14 bases between. The CDR3 loop spans 16 amino acids. This CDR3 is CASSLARGGGQETQYF. The CDR3 DNA sequence: TGTGCCAGCAGCTTGGCCAGGGGTGGTGGTCAAGAGACCCAGTACTTC. Using reference TRBV5-4 and TRBJ2-5 for the parts outside the CDR3, the full variable domain is ETGVTQSPTHLIKTRGQQVTLRCSSQSGHNTVSWYQQALGQGPQFIFQYYREEENGRGNFPPRFSGLQFPNYSSELNVNALELDDSALYLCASSLARGGGQETQYFGPGTRLLVL.

The rearrangement uses TRBV15 and TRBJ2-1, with D tentatively TRBD1 (5 bases). Between the trimmed V and J ends, which lost 2 bases and 7 bases, there was a span of 9 bases. The CDR3 totals 13 residues. Germline lookup yields CDR1 LNHNV and CDR2 YYDKDF (reference sequence). For the CDR3, the DNA is TGTGCCACCAGCAGACAGGGTTGGAATGAGCAGTTCTTC. Protein: CATSRQGWNEQFF. The entire variable domain, with the rest obtained from reference TRBV15 and TRBJ2-1, is as follows: DAMVIQNPRYQVTQFGKPVTLSCSQTLNHNVMYWYQQKSSQAPKLLFHYYDKDFNNEADTPDNFQSRRPNTSFCFLDIRSPGLGDTAMYLCATSRQGWNEQFFGPGTRLTVL.

This chain uses TRBV5-4 with TRBJ2-7; 9 bases are shared with TRBD2. V was clipped by 4 bases and J by 5 bases; unmatched bases: 7. CDR1 and CDR2 from the germline V gene are SGHNT and YYREEE (reference sequence). This CDR3 region has 14 residues. The CDR3 DNA sequence: TGTGCCAGCAGCATAAGCGGGGGGCTCGACGAGCAGTACTTC. Residues: CASSISGGLDEQYF.

The V and J genes are TRBV19 and TRBJ2-7, with a possible D match to TRBD2 (6 bases). Trimming removed 5 bases at V and 0 bases at J, with 14 bases between. CDR3 length: 15 amino acids. Looked up from germline, CDR1 is LNHDA and CDR2 is SQIVND (reference sequence). CDR3 protein: CASSAGTGPSYEQYF. CDR3 DNA: TGTGCCAGTAGTGCGGGAACAGGACCCTCCTACGAGCAGTACTTC.

This chain joins TRBV9 and TRBJ1-1; D gene uncertain. V was clipped by 0 bases and J by 5 bases, with 8 bases between them. Germline V gene lookup returns CDR1 SGDLS and CDR2 YYNGEE. CDR3 size: 13 residues. Here the CDR3 reads CASSVEGKTEAFF. The CDR3 coding sequence is TGTGCCAGCAGCGTAGAAGGGAAGACTGAAGCTTTCTTT.

This chain connects TRBV7-9 to TRBJ1-1, with D perhaps TRBD1 (5 bases). The V gene lost 5 bases and the J gene lost 0 bases, with 7 bases spanning the gap. Germline CDR1 and CDR2: SEHNR and FQNEAQ (reference sequence). The CDR3 sequence is 13 residues long. In DNA, the CDR3 is TGTGCCAGCAGCCAGGACATGAACACTGAAGCTTTCTTT. Protein sequence: CASSQDMNTEAFF. The variable domain in full, with the rest retrieved from reference TRBV7-9 and TRBJ1-1, is DTGVSQNPRHKITKRGQNVTFRCDPISEHNRLYWYRQTLGQGPEFLTYFQNEAQLEKSRLLSDRFSAERPKGSFSTLEIQRTEQGDSAMYLCASSQDMNTEAFFGQGTRLTVV.

The chain carries TRBV28 and TRBJ2-7, with TRBD2 matching over 9 bases. The V gene's germline CDR1 is MDHEN and CDR2 SYDVKM. The length of the CDR3 is 16 residues. The J segment lost 3 bases and the V segment lost 3 bases, leaving 9 bases of the junction unmatched. This CDR3 is CASSFPPGTSSYEQYF. In DNA form, the CDR3 reads TGTGCCAGCAGTTTTCCCCCCGGGACTAGCAGCTACGAGCAGTACTTC.

The genes are TRBV5-4 and TRBJ2-1, with TRBD1 matching 8 bases. J was trimmed by 7 bases and V by 3 bases; bases with no gene match: 9. Germline values: CDR1 SGHNT, CDR2 YYREEE (reference sequence). There are 15 residues in the CDR3. CDR3 sequence reads: CASSWDWTGMNEQFF. CDR3 in DNA: TGTGCCAGCAGCTGGGACTGGACAGGGATGAATGAGCAGTTCTTC.

This clone turned up a few times. This chain links TRBV6-1 with TRBJ2-7; D is ambiguous. The ends were cut back, 1 base at V and 2 bases at J, with 6 bases in the middle. This CDR3 contains 13 residues. Per germline, CDR1 MNHNS and CDR2 SASEGT. CDR3 sequence: CASSEVGAYEQYF. The CDR3 DNA follows: TGTGCCAGCAGTGAAGTTGGAGCCTACGAGCAGTACTTC.

The chain employs TRBV13 and TRBJ2-7; TRBD1 matches at 9 bases. In germline, CDR1 is PRHDT, CDR2 FYEKMQ (reference sequence). V lost 5 bases, J lost 3 bases, and 11 bases stayed unmatched. The CDR3 contains 16 residues. CDR3 DNA sequence: TGTGCCAGCAGCCCAACAGGGACAGGGCCCTTCTACGAGCAGTACTTC. It specifies CASSPTGTGPFYEQYF. The entire variable domain, with the rest obtained from reference TRBV13 and TRBJ2-7, is as follows: AAGVIQSPRHLIKEKRETATLKCYPIPRHDTVYWYQQGPGQDPQFLISFYEKMQSDKGSIPDRFSAQQFSDYHSELNMSSLELGDSALYFCASSPTGTGPFYEQYFGPGTRLTVT.

In this sample, this clone turned up a few times. This sequence joins TRBV7-2 and TRBJ2-2; 14 nucleotides line up with TRBD2. The CDR3 runs to 18 residues. The V gene's germline CDR1 is SGHTA and CDR2 FQGNSA. V lost 1 base and J lost 6; bases outside the gene matches: 7. This CDR3 is CASSLGLAGGVIAGELFF. The DNA for the CDR3 is TGTGCCAGCAGCTTAGGACTAGCGGGAGGGGTGATCGCCGGGGAGCTGTTTTTT.

V gene TRBV5-1 combines with J gene TRBJ2-7; D remains ambiguous. Trimming pared 0 bases from V and 0 bases from J, leaving 10 bases between. Germline assignment: CDR1 SGHRS and CDR2 YFSETQ. The length of the CDR3 is 15 residues. This CDR3 is CASSLDPSSSYEQYF. CDR3 DNA: TGCGCCAGCAGCTTGGACCCGTCTAGCTCCTACGAGCAGTACTTC.

The chain employs TRBV28 and TRBJ2-2, with 7 bases identical to TRBD1. After removal of 5 bases from V and 5 bases from J, the junction contained 11 bases not matched to a gene. Germline CDR1 is MDHEN and CDR2 is SYDVKM. The CDR3 is 16 amino acids. In DNA form, the CDR3 reads TGTGCCAGCAGTAATTGGGGACAGATGCTTACCGGGGAGCTGTTTTTT. Its translation is CASSNWGQMLTGELFF. The whole variable domain, filled in from reference TRBV28 and TRBJ2-2, reads DVKVTQSSRYLVKRTGEKVFLECVQDMDHENMFWYRQDPGLGLRLIYFSYDVKMKEKGDIPEGYSVSREKKERFSLILESASTNQTSMYLCASSNWGQMLTGELFFGEGSRLTVL.